These 14 T cell receptor beta chains originate from one sample sequenced in a study of regulatory T cells in long-lasting Graves disease. Both iRepertoire HTBI primers and Arm-PCR of CDR3 regions were used to build the TCR beta libraries. A single record per CDR3 protein comes from TCRdb applying MiXCR to the multiplex PCR reads. This sample carries almost 350,000 distinct CDR3 sequences, around 19% of them seen once, and the ten largest clones take 25% to 30%. Described time point: persistent/refractory GD, antithyroid drugs over 5 years with positive TRAb. Following extraction of RNA from PBMCs, that RNA was used to make the TCR library. Sequencing used peripheral blood mononuclear cells (PBMCs), obtained when the disease was refractory, from a patient treated with antithyroid drugs. These receptors originate from a female donor with Graves disease.

This clonotype was counted ten times or more. CDR3 nucleotides: TGTGCCTGGAGCACAGGGGTAAGCAATCAGCCCCAGCATTTT. It specifies CAWSTGVSNQPQHF. The chain employs TRBV30 and TRBJ1-5, with TRBD1 matching over 7 bases. Looked up from germline, CDR1 is GTSNPN and CDR2 is SVGIG (reference sequence). V gave up 3 bases and J gave up 1 base; unmatched junction bases: 3. This CDR3 comprises 14 residues.

The V call is TRBV18, the J call TRBJ2-7, with D tentatively TRBD2 (6 bases). Germline CDR1 and CDR2: KGHSH and LQKENI. CDR3 length: 14 amino acids. V lost 3 bases to trimming and J lost 2 bases, with 11 bases between them. For the CDR3, the DNA is TGTGCCAGCTCACCGGGGGGTGGGCCCTACGAGCAGTACTTC. Translation: CASSPGGGPYEQYF.

Of note for this clonotype: No conserved phenylalanine or tryptophan is present at the end of the CDR3, so a read error is the likely explanation. The chain joins TRBV19 to TRBJ1-2; tentatively, D is TRBD1 (6 bases). The V end was cut by 6 bases, the J end by 6 bases, with 8 bases between. CDR3 length: 11 amino acids. CDR1 is LNHDA and CDR2 is SQIVND in the germline V gene (reference sequence). CDR3 sequence (DNA): TGTGCCAGTAGATCAGGGGATGGCTACACCCTC. This encodes CASRSGDGYTL.

This chain joins TRBV4-1 and TRBJ1-5; D is uncertain. There are 16 residues in the CDR3. Trimming took 3 bases from V and 0 from J, leaving 12 bases between them. Per germline, CDR1 MGHRA and CDR2 YSYEKL. The CDR3 loop reads CASSHPGRDSNQPQHF. The DNA of the CDR3 is TGCGCCAGCAGCCATCCTGGACGAGATAGCAATCAGCCCCAGCATTTT.

This clonotype was counted ten times or more. The chain employs TRBV12-3 or TRBV12-4 and TRBJ1-2; D uncertain. The V end was cut by 1 base, the J end by 4 bases, with 4 bases between. CDR3 length equals 12 residues. CDR3 in DNA: TGTGCCAGCAGTTTAGTAAGCTATGGCTACACCTTC. Its protein product is CASSLVSYGYTF.

The chain carries TRBV6-5 and TRBJ1-4; the D gene is possibly TRBD1 (6 bases). The germline CDR1 and CDR2 sequences are MNHEY and SVGAGI. Trimming cost V 3 bases and J 5 bases, with 13 bases left between them. The CDR3 spans 15 residues. CDR3 sequence: CASSYGGAGNEKLFF. The CDR3 bases are TGTGCCAGCAGTTATGGGGGGGCTGGGAATGAAAAACTGTTTTTT.

This clonotype was picked up many times. This chain connects TRBV2 to TRBJ2-2; possible D gene TRBD2, 5 bases. Per germline, CDR1 SNHLY and CDR2 FYNNEI. Trimming took 7 bases from V and 6 from J, leaving 18 bases between them. The CDR3 totals 15 residues. CDR3: CASIPYLTSAGELFF. CDR3 DNA sequence: TGTGCCAGCATCCCGTACTTAACTAGTGCCGGGGAGCTGTTTTTT.

A remark on this clonotype: The junction does not match germline at one end; this may be a read error. This sequence joins TRBV7-3 and TRBJ2-2; 8 bases line up with TRBD1. Germline V CDR1 and CDR2: SGHTA, FQGTGA. CDR3 length: 13 amino acids. The CDR3 coding sequence is TGTGCCAGCAGCGTAACAGGGGGAGGGGAGCTGTTTTTT. It is translated as CASSVTGGGELFF. Full variable domain (remainder filled in from reference TRBV7-3 and TRBJ2-2): GAGVSQTPSNKVTEKGKYVELRCDPISGHTALYWYRQSLGQGPEFLIYFQGTGAADDSGLPNDRFFAVRPEGSVSTLKIQRTERGDSAVYLCASSVTGGGELFFGEGSRLTVL.

The sample holds many counts of this clonotype. The chain has TRBV28 and TRBJ2-7; 11 nucleotides agree with TRBD2. CDR3 length equals 14 residues. Per the germline V gene, CDR1 is MDHEN and CDR2 is SYDVKM. J was trimmed by 4 bases and V by 7 bases; bases with no gene match: 6. The CDR3 DNA reads TGTGCCAGCACCCCCACTAGCGGGAGTTACGAGCAGTACTTC. Its translation: CASTPTSGSYEQYF.

This clonotype was observed many times. The CDR3 region has the DNA TGTGCCAGCAGCACCAGGGGGTTCCCTGAAGCTTTCTTT. This sequence encodes CASSTRGFPEAFF. V usage is TRBV6-1 and J usage is TRBJ1-1; 7 bases align to TRBD1. CDR1 is MNHNS, CDR2 SASEGT, per germline. V dropped 6 bases and J dropped 6; count of bases not matched to a gene: 7. This CDR3 has 13 amino acids.

The chain links TRBV6-1 to TRBJ1-3; no reliable D call. The ends were cut back, 6 bases at V and 4 bases at J, with 16 bases in the middle. CDR1 is MNHNS and CDR2 is SASEGT in the germline V gene. The CDR3 contains 15 residues. This chain's CDR3 is CASSRMVHSGNTIYF. CDR3 sequence (DNA): TGTGCCAGCAGCCGTATGGTACACTCGGGAAACACCATATATTTT.

On this clonotype: This sequence is one base from a far larger clone and is likely a read error. The chain links TRBV6-2 or TRBV6-3 to TRBJ1-2; TRBD1 matches 7 bases. V shed 5 bases and J 4 bases; nucleotides not matched to a gene: 10. In germline, CDR1 is MNHEY, CDR2 SVGEGT. This CDR3 is 15 amino acids long. CDR3 nucleotides: TGTGCCAGCAGTATTCACAGGGGAGTCAGCTATGGCTACACCTTC. Translation: CASSIHRGVSYGYTF.

This clonotype was observed a handful of times. This could be a read error, since a much larger clone is one nucleotide away. The rearrangement uses TRBV15 and TRBJ1-6, with a possible D match to TRBD1 (5 bases). Germline V gives CDR1 LNHNV, CDR2 YYDKDF (reference sequence). CDR3 length: 14 residues. The ends were cut back, 3 bases at V and 10 bases at J, with 13 bases in the middle. DNA of the CDR3: TGTGCCACCAGCAGTGGACGGGGGGGGTCACCCCTCCACTTT. It is translated as CATSSGRGGSPLHF.

The V and J genes are TRBV11-2 and TRBJ2-7, with D possibly TRBD1 on 5 matching bases. This CDR3 is built from 13 residues. Per germline, CDR1 SGHAT and CDR2 FQNNGV. Between the trimmed V and J ends, which lost 8 bases and 7 bases, there was a span of 18 bases. This chain's CDR3 is CASGEETSGEQYF. The CDR3 DNA reads as TGTGCCAGCGGAGAGGAGACCTCAGGGGAGCAGTACTTC.